These T cell receptor beta chains were read from a single sample in a study of naive and memory T cell subsets. TCRdb re-called the UMI-ligation and nested PCR reads through MiXCR, storing one row per CDR3 protein. The table has 130,000 to 150,000 distinct CDR3 sequences, about 23% seen once. Input material: naive CD4+ T cells from blood. Receptors originate from a human donor in good health. The CDR3 runs from the conserved cysteine through the conserved F or W. D genes are given only for firm matches. The size entry is marked missing in some rows and otherwise reads once, few, many or a size class.

TRBJ2-7 | few | TRBV28 | NA | CASGRDTASYEQYF | TGTGCCAGCGGACGGGACACCGCCTCCTACGAGCAGTACTTC
TRBJ2-5 | few | TRBV2 | NA | CASNHGVYQETQYF | TGTGCCAGCAACCACGGAGTGTACCAAGAGACCCAGTACTTC
TRBJ1-5 | once | TRBV27 | TRBD1 | CASRPDRGYNQPQHF | TGTGCCAGCAGACCGGACAGGGGGTACAATCAGCCCCAGCATTTT
TRBJ2-5 | NA | TRBV29-1 | NA | CSVAGAEGETQYF | TGCAGCGTTGCAGGGGCTGAGGGAGAGACCCAGTACTTC
TRBJ2-3 | NA | TRBV20-1 | TRBD2 | CSASFGVAGGLDTQYF | TGCAGTGCTAGCTTTGGTGTCGCGGGAGGGTTAGATACGCAGTATTTT
TRBJ2-1 | NA | TRBV6-4 | NA | CASSGGTGGYNEQFF | TGTGCCAGCAGTGGCGGGACTGGAGGGTACAATGAGCAGTTCTTC
TRBJ2-1 | many | TRBV18 | NA | CASSPPGKRDNEQFF | TGTGCCAGCTCACCACCGGGAAAAAGGGATAATGAGCAGTTCTTC
TRBJ2-2 | NA | TRBV5-1 | NA | CASRSGAGDGELFF | TGCGCCAGCAGGTCGGGAGCTGGCGACGGGGAGCTGTTTTTT
TRBJ1-2 | NA | TRBV12-3/TRBV12-4 | NA | CATILTWGAGYTF | TGTGCCACCATTTTGACATGGGGGGCCGGCTACACCTTC
TRBJ1-5 | once | TRBV12-5 | NA | CASGSGPNNQPQHF | TGTGCTAGTGGTTCTGGTCCAAACAATCAGCCCCAGCATTTT
TRBJ1-5 | few | TRBV6-5 | TRBD1 | CASSYSGQGWQPQHF | TGTGCCAGCAGTTACTCGGGACAGGGCTGGCAGCCCCAGCATTTT
TRBJ1-1 | many | TRBV18 | NA | CASSPHGTEAFF | TGTGCCAGCTCACCTCACGGGACTGAAGCTTTCTTT